Included here is one T cell receptor (beta chain) sequence, with context. The CDR3 is 18 residues long. V gave up 3 bases and J gave up 1 base; unmatched junction bases: 14. CDR1 is MGHRA, CDR2 YSYEKL, per germline. The data originate from a study of blood T cell repertoires in COVID-19. Sequenced by immunoSEQ multiplex PCR; TCRdb stores in-frame clones only, minus some. Among approximately 160,000 clones, 80% to 95% were seen once, and the ten largest hold about 2%. The chain has TRBV4-1 and TRBJ1-2, with TRBD1 matching over 7 bases. The sequenced sample consisted of peripheral blood. The TCR comes from a woman aged 55-69 years with COVID-19, enrolled during active disease. CDR3 amino acids: CASSQVYHLQGINYGYTF. The CDR3 region has the DNA TGCGCCAGCAGCCAGGTCTACCACTTACAGGGGATTAACTATGGCTACACCTTC.